One and the same sample provided the 13 T cell receptor beta chains below, sequenced in a study of regulatory T cells in long-lasting Graves disease. Libraries of TCR beta came from iRepertoire HTBI primers plus Arm-PCR of CDR3 regions. TCRdb re-called the multiplex PCR reads through MiXCR, storing one row per CDR3 protein. The sample records approximately 380,000 distinct CDR3 sequences, 20% being singletons. Time point indicated: persistent/refractory GD, antithyroid drugs over 5 years with positive TRAb. There was RNA extracted from PBMCs, and the TCR library was made from it. The sequenced sample was peripheral blood mononuclear cells (PBMCs), obtained when the disease was refractory, from a patient treated with antithyroid drugs. The receptor set was obtained from a female donor with Graves disease.

The chain links TRBV28 to TRBJ2-5; possibly TRBD1 or TRBD2 for D (5 bases each). Germline lookup yields CDR1 MDHEN and CDR2 SYDVKM. V dropped 2 bases and J dropped 4 bases, with 11 bases sitting between them. CDR3 size: 14 residues. CDR3: CASSLNPGTETQYF. DNA for the CDR3: TGTGCCAGCAGTTTAAATCCAGGGACAGAGACCCAGTACTTC.

This clonotype occurred many times. The chain's CDR3 is CASSSRGQGWAEAFF. DNA of the CDR3: TGTGCCAGCAGCTCAAGGGGACAGGGTTGGGCTGAAGCTTTCTTT. The V and J genes are TRBV7-2 and TRBJ1-1; 9 nucleotides line up with TRBD1. Germline trimming cut 4 bases from V and 6 bases from J; bases unmatched to any gene: 9. Germline CDR1 is SGHTA and CDR2 is FQGNSA. This CDR3 spans 15 amino acids.

This clonotype was picked up many times. The chain couples TRBV2 to TRBJ2-2; 9 nucleotides agree with TRBD1. J was trimmed by 5 bases and V by 8 bases; bases with no gene match: 9. Per germline, CDR1 SNHLY and CDR2 FYNNEI. This CDR3 is built from 15 residues. The CDR3 here is CASDGQGLGTGELFF. The DNA for the CDR3 is TGTGCCAGCGATGGACAGGGGTTAGGTACCGGGGAGCTGTTTTTT.

The rearrangement uses TRBV7-9 and TRBJ1-1; 7 bases are a match to TRBD1. Losses at the gene ends were 5 bases for V and 4 bases for J; bases not matched to a gene: 10. The CDR3 totals 15 residues. Germline V lookup: CDR1 SEHNR, CDR2 FQNEAQ (reference sequence). The chain's CDR3 is CASSPGTVWSTEAFF. CDR3 in DNA: TGTGCCAGCAGCCCCGGGACAGTTTGGAGCACTGAAGCTTTCTTT. The full variable domain, in which reference TRBV7-9 and TRBJ1-1 provide the parts outside the CDR3, is DTGVSQNPRHKITKRGQNVTFRCDPISEHNRLYWYRQTLGQGPEFLTYFQNEAQLEKSRLLSDRFSAERPKGSFSTLEIQRTEQGDSAMYLCASSPGTVWSTEAFFGQGTRLTVV.

This clonotype was recorded at least ten times. The chain recombines TRBV7-9 with TRBJ2-5, with 10 bases matching TRBD1. Per germline, CDR1 SEHNR and CDR2 FQNEAQ (reference sequence). CDR3 size: 16 residues. V was pared by 5 bases and J by 3 bases, with 9 bases of the junction left unmatched. CDR3 residues: CASSTGQGISEETQYF. CDR3 nucleotide sequence: TGTGCCAGCAGCACGGGACAGGGGATATCAGAAGAGACCCAGTACTTC.

The J gene is TRBJ1-4, the V gene TRBV7-9; 12 bases map to TRBD1. Germline CDR1 is SEHNR and CDR2 is FQNEAQ (reference sequence). The CDR3 has 16 residues. V lost 2 bases and J lost 8; bases outside the gene matches: 6. CDR3 in amino acids: CASSLKAGTGGEKLFF. The CDR3 DNA reads as TGTGCCAGCAGCTTAAAGGCAGGGACAGGGGGCGAAAAACTGTTTTTT.

The CDR3 loop reads CASSQVNMGNYGYTF. DNA of the CDR3: TGTGCCAGTAGTCAAGTAAACATGGGGAACTATGGCTACACCTTC. The chain is built from TRBV19 and TRBJ1-2; D not certain. Germline values: CDR1 LNHDA, CDR2 SQIVND (reference sequence). Trimming cost V 5 bases and J 2 bases, with 15 bases left between them. The CDR3 covers 15 residues.

J is TRBJ1-5 and V is TRBV7-8, with a possible D match to TRBD1 (5 bases). The length of the CDR3 is 14 residues. V was pared by 4 bases and J by 7 bases, with 14 bases between. Looked up from germline, CDR1 is SGHVS and CDR2 is FQNEAQ. The CDR3 DNA reads TGTGCCAGCAGCTCCAGGGTTTCGCCGCAGCCCCAGCATTTT. This gives the protein CASSSRVSPQPQHF.

This clonotype was seen at least ten times. The V gene is TRBV27, the J gene TRBJ2-2; TRBD2 might be the D (5 bases). This CDR3 comprises 15 residues. Per germline, CDR1 MNHEY and CDR2 SMNVEV (reference sequence). The V and J ends lost 7 bases and 4 bases respectively, with 16 bases between them. The CDR3 nucleotides read TGTGCCAGCAAGCCTTCCGCCGCGGGCACCGGGGAGCTGTTTTTT. Protein product: CASKPSAAGTGELFF.

Regarding this clonotype: The junction differs from germline at one of its ends, possibly a read error. The genes are TRBV20-1 and TRBJ2-7, with D hard to call. In germline, CDR1 is DFQATT, CDR2 SNEGSKA (reference sequence). This CDR3 has 8 amino acids. The CDR3 protein is CSARVNSF. As DNA, the CDR3 is TGCAGTGCTAGAGTCAATTCCTTC.

The table lists this clonotype with many counts. The rearrangement uses TRBV13 and TRBJ2-7; 10 bases align to TRBD2. CDR3 length: 17 residues. Trimming took 3 bases from V and 2 from J; bases not matched to a gene: 10. CDR1 is PRHDT and CDR2 is FYEKMQ in the germline V gene (reference sequence). CDR3 amino acids: CASSLTDGTSETYEQYF. The CDR3 region has the DNA TGTGCCAGCAGCTTGACAGACGGGACTAGCGAGACCTACGAGCAGTACTTC.

This clonotype was observed once. This may come from a read error, since a much larger clone is one base off. This chain connects TRBV11-3 to TRBJ2-2; D not resolved. The CDR3 runs to 15 residues. Germline CDR1 is SGHNT and CDR2 is YENEEA. CDR3 in amino acids: CTSSLERKGAGELFF. The CDR3 nucleotides are TGTACCAGCAGCTTAGAGAGGAAGGGCGCCGGGGAGCTGTTTTTT.

The table lists this clonotype with a few counts. The rearrangement joins TRBV7-2 to TRBJ2-7; D not certain. CDR3 size: 13 residues. Germline loops: CDR1 SGHTA, CDR2 FQGNSA. Trimming shortened V by 5 bases and J by 6 bases, and 14 bases separated the two germline ends. CDR3 sequence (DNA): TGTGCCAGCAGCCAAGCGATGGGTCTCGAGCAGTACTTC. It translates to CASSQAMGLEQYF.